This T cell receptor (beta chain) was retrieved from a study of shared clonotypes between healthy human individuals. Donors included only healthy HIV-negative adults lacking recent acute infections or vaccinations. The table came from immunoSEQ multiplex PCR; TCRdb's copy has only in-frame clones and leaves some out. The data contain about 1.5 million clones, about 96% of them singletons. CDR1 is SGHDT and CDR2 is YYEEEE in the germline V gene. Deletions cut 4 bases from V and 0 bases from J, with 8 bases between. The CDR3 runs 14 residues. This TCR derives from a man under 40 in good health. Sequenced sample: naive CD4+ T cells sorted from blood. Subset here: CD45RA+ positively selected. The chain couples TRBV5-6 to TRBJ2-1; unclear D gene. The CDR3 sequence is CASSRQGSYNEQFF. In DNA, the CDR3 is TGTGCCAGCAGCCGGCAAGGCTCCTACAATGAGCAGTTCTTC.